This TCR beta chain stems from a study of breast tumors, draining lymph nodes, adjacent tissues. Overall study findings and caveats: Compared with basal-like, luminal-like tumors shared significantly more repertoire with nontumor tissue. The data were judged consistent with most tumor T cells coming from lymph node and expanding in tumor. Tumor repertoires ranked between lymph nodes and nontumor tissue in diversity, with V and J gene preferences. That most tumor T cells come from lymph nodes remained unproven.

Each CDR3 protein is one row after TCRdb ran MiXCR on the multiplex PCR reads. The sample holds over 10,000 distinct CDR3 sequences; about 62% are singletons and the top ten take about 49%. This CDR3 has 12 amino acids. Germline lookup yields CDR1 SQVTM and CDR2 ANQGSEA. V dropped 7 bases and J dropped 8; count of bases not matched to a gene: 9. This clonotype occurred once. What it binds is unknown. The sequencing input was tumor-adjacent breast tissue. The sequence derives from a female donor with breast cancer. Some clones in this sample may be carry-over from other donors' samples. The chain has TRBV29-1 and TRBJ1-2; 8 nucleotides line up with TRBD1. This CDR3 reads CSAYRGEGGYTF. The CDR3 coding sequence is TGCAGCGCCTACAGGGGGGAAGGAGGCTACACCTTC.